This record covers a single T cell receptor (beta chain). Antigen: not known. This sample was taken from a study of blood T cells in healthy people across ages. Looking at the study overall: About one barcoded TCR beta cDNA was captured per two T cells. Notes on the study in general: PBMCs went unsorted, and a conclusive naive versus antigen-experienced comparison was therefore prevented.

A sample-barcoded 5' primer and a J-beta primer mix were used in a second PCR of about 7 to 12 cycles. Each cDNA molecule was tagged by a template-switch adaptor with 12 random nucleotides. TCRdb recomputed calls from the 5' RACE reads with MiXCR, one row per CDR3 protein. The table has 1.5 million to 2 million distinct CDR3 sequences, approximately 50% seen once. Sequencing used blood. This clonotype was sampled from a woman aged 40 to 50 in good health.

CDR3 sequence: CASSFGRSTYEQYF. The CDR3 region has the DNA TGTGCCAGCAGCTTTGGGCGCTCAACCTACGAGCAGTACTTC. V usage is TRBV5-6 and J usage is TRBJ2-7; D uncertain. The CDR3 spans 14 residues. CDR1 is SGHDT and CDR2 is YYEEEE in the germline V gene. Trimming removed 2 bases at V and 2 bases at J, with 11 bases between. The full variable domain, with the rest looked up from reference TRBV5-6 and TRBJ2-7, is DAGVTQSPTHLIKTRGQQVTLRCSPKSGHDTVSWYQQALGQGPQFIFQYYEEEERQRGNFPDRFSGHQFPNYSSELNVNALLLGDSALYLCASSFGRSTYEQYFGPGTRLTVT.